The rows below give T cell receptor beta chains drawn from one sample of a study of blood T cell repertoires in COVID-19. TCRdb's copy holds only in-frame clones and misses some; the assay was immunoSEQ multiplex PCR. Found here are 450,000 or so clones, 80% to 90% of them singletons; the top ten hold less than 0.95%. Sequenced: peripheral blood. The receptors stem from a man younger than 35 with COVID-19, enrolled during active disease. Both conserved end residues are part of each CDR3. A D gene is named only where the DNA matches it firmly. The listing skips clone size in some rows; elsewhere it reads once, few, many or a size class.

size: few
J: TRBJ1-1
D: -
length: 14
V: TRBV6-5
CDR3: CASSSPVGYTEAFF
DNA: TGTGCCAGCAGTTCCCCCGTCGGGTATACTGAAGCTTTCTTT

size: -
J: TRBJ2-7
D: TRBD1
length: 11
V: TRBV6-5
CDR3: CASRGDRAQYF
DNA: TGTGCCAGCAGGGGCGACAGGGCCCAGTACTTC

size: -
J: TRBJ2-3
D: -
length: 15
V: TRBV7-9
CDR3: CASSLRGSSTDTQYF
DNA: TGTGCCAGCAGCTTACGGGGGTCTAGCACAGATACGCAGTATTTT

size: few
J: TRBJ1-5
D: TRBD1
length: 15
V: TRBV2
CDR3: CASDRDRGSNQPQHF
DNA: TGTGCCAGCGATAGGGACAGGGGAAGCAATCAGCCCCAGCATTTT

size: -
J: TRBJ1-1
D: -
length: 15
V: TRBV21-1
CDR3: CASSPREGPVIGAFF
DNA: TGTGCCAGCAGCCCCAGGGAGGGTCCGGTCATAGGAGCTTTCTTT

size: -
J: TRBJ1-2
D: -
length: 15
V: TRBV3-1/TRBV3-2
CDR3: CASSQDRGWSYGYTF
DNA: TGTGCCAGCAGCCAAGATAGGGGTTGGTCCTATGGCTACACCTTC

size: -
J: TRBJ1-2
D: -
length: 13
V: TRBV7-9
CDR3: CASSPGHGYGYTF
DNA: TGTGCCAGCAGCCCGGGACATGGTTATGGCTACACCTTC

size: -
J: TRBJ2-1
D: -
length: 13
V: TRBV11-1
CDR3: CASSLSSYNEQFF
DNA: TGTGCCAGCAGCTTGAGCTCCTACAATGAGCAGTTCTTC

size: -
J: TRBJ1-6
D: TRBD1
length: 15
V: TRBV9
CDR3: CASSDTGTVNSPLHF
DNA: TGTGCCAGCAGCGACACCGGGACAGTTAATTCACCCCTCCACTTT

size: -
J: TRBJ1-1
D: -
length: 12
V: TRBV12-3/TRBV12-4
CDR3: CASQGLNTEAFF
DNA: TGTGCCAGCCAGGGGTTGAACACTGAAGCTTTCTTT

size: -
J: TRBJ1-2
D: TRBD1
length: 12
V: TRBV7-9
CDR3: CASSSTGDGYTF
DNA: TGTGCCAGCAGCTCTACAGGGGATGGCTACACCTTC

size: -
J: TRBJ2-3
D: -
length: 14
V: TRBV11-2
CDR3: CASSLDWTPDTQYF
DNA: TGTGCCAGCAGCTTAGATTGGACTCCAGATACGCAGTATTTT

size: -
J: TRBJ1-5
D: -
length: 13
V: TRBV21-1
CDR3: CASHSGNNQPQHF
DNA: TGTGCCAGCCATAGCGGTAACAATCAGCCCCAGCATTTT

size: -
J: TRBJ1-2
D: -
length: 11
V: TRBV7-9
CDR3: CASSRGYGYTF
DNA: TGTGCCAGCAGCCGGGGGTATGGCTACACCTTC

size: once
J: TRBJ2-3
D: -
length: 15
V: TRBV5-1
CDR3: CASENTGAHTDTQYF
DNA: TGCGCCAGCGAAAATACGGGAGCCCACACAGATACGCAGTATTTT

size: -
J: TRBJ2-1
D: -
length: 15
V: TRBV24-1
CDR3: CATSDDRVSGNEQFF
DNA: TGTGCCACCAGTGATGACAGGGTTAGCGGCAATGAGCAGTTCTTC

size: -
J: TRBJ2-3
D: -
length: 14
V: TRBV27
CDR3: CASSLVLASDTQYF
DNA: TGTGCCAGCAGTTTAGTTTTGGCATCAGATACGCAGTATTTT

size: -
J: TRBJ2-5
D: -
length: 14
V: TRBV4-1
CDR3: CASSQSAIQETQYF
DNA: TGCGCCAGCAGCCAGTCTGCTATTCAAGAGACCCAGTACTTC

size: -
J: TRBJ1-5
D: TRBD1
length: 14
V: TRBV5-6
CDR3: CASSSGQGAGPQHF
DNA: TGTGCCAGCAGCAGCGGACAGGGGGCGGGGCCCCAGCATTTT

size: -
J: TRBJ2-2
D: TRBD2
length: 16
V: TRBV27
CDR3: CASTLLAGGNTGELFF
DNA: TGTGCCAGCACATTACTAGCGGGGGGGAACACCGGGGAGCTGTTTTTT